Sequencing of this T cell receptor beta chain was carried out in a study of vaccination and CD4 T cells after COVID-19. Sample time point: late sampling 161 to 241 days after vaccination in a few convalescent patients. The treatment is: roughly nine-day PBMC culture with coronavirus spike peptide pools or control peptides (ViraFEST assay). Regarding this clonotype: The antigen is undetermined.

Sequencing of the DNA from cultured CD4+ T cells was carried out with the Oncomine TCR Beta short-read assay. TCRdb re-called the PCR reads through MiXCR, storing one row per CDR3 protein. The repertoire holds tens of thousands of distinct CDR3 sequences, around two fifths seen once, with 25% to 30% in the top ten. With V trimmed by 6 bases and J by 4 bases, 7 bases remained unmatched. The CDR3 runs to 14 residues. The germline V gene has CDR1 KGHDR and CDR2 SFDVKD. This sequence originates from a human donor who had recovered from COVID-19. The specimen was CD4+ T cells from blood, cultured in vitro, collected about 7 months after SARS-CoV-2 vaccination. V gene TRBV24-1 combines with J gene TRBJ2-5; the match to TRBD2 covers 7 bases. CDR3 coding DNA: TGTGCCACCAGTTTCGCGGGAGAAGGAGAGACCCAGTACTTC. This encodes CATSFAGEGETQYF.